The clone carrying this TCR beta chain appeared a single time. Its antigen is undetermined. This table comes from immunoSEQ multiplex PCR, and its TCRdb copy is limited to in-frame clones, with some not included. Of approximately 13,000 clones detected, 93% appear once; the ten largest clones hold under 5%. The data belong to a study of graft-versus-host responses after intestinal transplantation. Study-wide context: Induction using anti-thymocyte globulin, followed by tacrolimus and steroids for approximately 3 years, was given to all recipients. Study results and caveats: GvH clones appeared in recipient marrow, some first in ileum or blood. Early post-transplant HvG declines showed an association with peak circulating GvH clone levels. Allografts of patients with graft-donor T cell macrochimerism showed high graft-versus-host to host-versus-graft clone ratios.

CDR3 size: 14 residues. Trimming left V 4 bases short and J 2 bases short, with 12 bases between. Looked up from germline, CDR1 is MNHEY and CDR2 is SVGAGI. The genes are TRBV6-5 and TRBJ2-7; TRBD1 might be the D (6 bases). The specimen comprised PBMCs, sampled 950 to 1,300 days after intestinal transplantation. The TCR originated in a human patient who received an intestinal transplant, so some T cells may come from the graft donor. CDR3 protein: CASSSSTGTYEQYF. In DNA, the CDR3 is TGTGCCAGCAGTTCGTCGACAGGAACCTACGAGCAGTACTTC.